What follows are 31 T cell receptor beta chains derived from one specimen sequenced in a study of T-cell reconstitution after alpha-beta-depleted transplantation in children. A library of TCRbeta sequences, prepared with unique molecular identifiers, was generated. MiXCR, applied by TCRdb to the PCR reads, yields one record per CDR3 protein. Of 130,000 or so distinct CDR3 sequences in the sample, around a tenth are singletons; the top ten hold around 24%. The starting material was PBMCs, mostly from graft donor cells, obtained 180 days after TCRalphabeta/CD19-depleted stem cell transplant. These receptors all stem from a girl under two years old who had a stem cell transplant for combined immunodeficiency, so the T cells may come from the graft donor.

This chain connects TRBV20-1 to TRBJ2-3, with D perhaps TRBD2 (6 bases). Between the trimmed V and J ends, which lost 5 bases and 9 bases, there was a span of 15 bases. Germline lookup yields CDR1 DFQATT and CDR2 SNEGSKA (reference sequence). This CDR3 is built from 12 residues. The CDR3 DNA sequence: TGCAGTGCTGCCCGGCTAGCGAGGACGCAGTATTTT. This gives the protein CSAARLARTQYF.

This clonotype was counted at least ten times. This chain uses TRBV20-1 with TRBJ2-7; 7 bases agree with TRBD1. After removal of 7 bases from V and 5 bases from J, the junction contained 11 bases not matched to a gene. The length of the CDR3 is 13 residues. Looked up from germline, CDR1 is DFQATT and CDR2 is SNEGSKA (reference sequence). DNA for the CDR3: TGCAGTGTCCAGTCACAGGGGTTTCACGAGCAGTACTTC. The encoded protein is CSVQSQGFHEQYF.

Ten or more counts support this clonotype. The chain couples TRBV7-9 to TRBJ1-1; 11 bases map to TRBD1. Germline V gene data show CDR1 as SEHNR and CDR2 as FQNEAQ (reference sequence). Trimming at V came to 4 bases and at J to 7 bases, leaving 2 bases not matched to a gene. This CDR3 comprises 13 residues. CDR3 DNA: TGTGCCAGCAGCTGGGGGACAGGGGGTGAAGCTTTCTTT. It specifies CASSWGTGGEAFF.

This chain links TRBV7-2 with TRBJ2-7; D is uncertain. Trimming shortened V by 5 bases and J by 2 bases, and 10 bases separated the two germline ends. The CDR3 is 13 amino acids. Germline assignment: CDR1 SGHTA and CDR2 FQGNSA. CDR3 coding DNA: TGTGCCAGCAGCCCTCGGGTTGCCTACGAGCAGTACTTC. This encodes CASSPRVAYEQYF.

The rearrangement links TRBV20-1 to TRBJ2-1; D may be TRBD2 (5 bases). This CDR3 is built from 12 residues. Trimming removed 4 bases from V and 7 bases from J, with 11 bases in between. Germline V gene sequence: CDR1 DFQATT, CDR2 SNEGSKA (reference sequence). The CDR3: CSAIRGGNEQFF. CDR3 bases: TGCAGTGCTATCCGGGGTGGGAATGAGCAGTTCTTC.

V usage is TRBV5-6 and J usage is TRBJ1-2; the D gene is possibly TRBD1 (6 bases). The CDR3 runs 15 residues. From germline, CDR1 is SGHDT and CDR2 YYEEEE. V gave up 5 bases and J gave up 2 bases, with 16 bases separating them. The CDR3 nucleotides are TGTGCCAGCAGGAAAATCGGGGGCAACAACTATGGCTACACCTTC. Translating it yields CASRKIGGNNYGYTF.

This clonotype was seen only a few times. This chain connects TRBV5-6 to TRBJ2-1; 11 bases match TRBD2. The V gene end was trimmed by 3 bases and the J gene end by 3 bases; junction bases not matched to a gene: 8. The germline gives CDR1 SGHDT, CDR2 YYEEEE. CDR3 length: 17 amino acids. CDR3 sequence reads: CASSSPSLAGGYNEQFF. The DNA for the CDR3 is TGTGCCAGCAGCTCACCCTCTCTAGCGGGAGGCTACAATGAGCAGTTCTTC.

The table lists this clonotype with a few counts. CDR3: CASSQGPRMSTETQYF. The DNA for the CDR3 is TGTGCCAGCAGCCAGGGACCTAGGATGTCCACAGAGACCCAGTACTTC. The J gene is TRBJ2-5, the V gene TRBV4-2; TRBD1 or TRBD2 may be the D gene (5 bases each). Trimming removed 3 bases at V and 4 bases at J, with 18 bases between. CDR3 length equals 16 residues. Per germline, CDR1 LGHNA and CDR2 YNFKEQ.

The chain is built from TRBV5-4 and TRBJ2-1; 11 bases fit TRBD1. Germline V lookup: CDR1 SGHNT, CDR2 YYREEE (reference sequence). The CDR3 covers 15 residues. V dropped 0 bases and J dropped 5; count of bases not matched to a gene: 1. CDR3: CASSLGGQGDNEQFF. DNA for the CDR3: TGTGCCAGCAGCTTGGGGGGACAGGGGGACAATGAGCAGTTCTTC.

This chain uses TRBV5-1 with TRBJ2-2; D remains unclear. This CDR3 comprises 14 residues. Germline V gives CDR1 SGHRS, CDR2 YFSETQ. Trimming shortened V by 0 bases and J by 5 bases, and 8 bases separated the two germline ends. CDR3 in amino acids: CASSLEVRTGELFF. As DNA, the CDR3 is TGCGCCAGCAGCTTGGAAGTACGGACCGGGGAGCTGTTTTTT.

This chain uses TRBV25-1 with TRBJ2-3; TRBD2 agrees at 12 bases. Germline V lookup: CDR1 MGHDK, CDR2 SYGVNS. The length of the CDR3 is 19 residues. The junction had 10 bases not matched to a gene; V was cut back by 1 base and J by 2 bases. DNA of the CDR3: TGTGCCAGCAGTGAATCTAGCGGGAGGGCTCTATCTTCCACAGATACGCAGTATTTT. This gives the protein CASSESSGRALSSTDTQYF.

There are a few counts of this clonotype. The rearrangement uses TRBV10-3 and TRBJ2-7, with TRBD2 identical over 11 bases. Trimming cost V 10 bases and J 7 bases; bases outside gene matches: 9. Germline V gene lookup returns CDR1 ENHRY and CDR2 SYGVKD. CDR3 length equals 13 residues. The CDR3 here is CATLAGGPGEQYF. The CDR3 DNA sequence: TGTGCCACCTTAGCGGGAGGGCCGGGGGAGCAGTACTTC.

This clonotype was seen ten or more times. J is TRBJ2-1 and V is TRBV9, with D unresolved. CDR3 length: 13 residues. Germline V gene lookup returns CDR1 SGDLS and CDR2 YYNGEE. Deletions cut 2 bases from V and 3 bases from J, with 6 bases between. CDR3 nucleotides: TGTGCCAGCAGCGTGTACAGCTACAATGAGCAGTTCTTC. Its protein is CASSVYSYNEQFF.

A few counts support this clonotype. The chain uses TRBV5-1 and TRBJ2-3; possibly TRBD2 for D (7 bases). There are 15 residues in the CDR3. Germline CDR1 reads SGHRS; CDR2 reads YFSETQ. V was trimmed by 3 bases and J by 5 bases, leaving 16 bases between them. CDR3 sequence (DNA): TGCGCCAGCAGCTCCCGGAGAGGGGGGGAAGATACGCAGTATTTT. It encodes CASSSRRGGEDTQYF.

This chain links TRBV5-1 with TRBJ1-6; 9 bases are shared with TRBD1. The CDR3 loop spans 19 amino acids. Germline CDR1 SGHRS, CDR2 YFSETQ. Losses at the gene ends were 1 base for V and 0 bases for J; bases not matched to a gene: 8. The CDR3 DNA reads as TGCGCCAGCAGCTTGTACGCGACAGGGGGTTTCTCCTATAATTCACCCCTCCACTTT. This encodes CASSLYATGGFSYNSPLHF.

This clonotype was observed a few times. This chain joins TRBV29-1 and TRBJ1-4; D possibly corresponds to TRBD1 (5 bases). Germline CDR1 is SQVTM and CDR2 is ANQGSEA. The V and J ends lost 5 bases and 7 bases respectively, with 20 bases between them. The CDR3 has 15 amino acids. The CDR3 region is CSVRIRGVGGEKLFF. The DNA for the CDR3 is TGCAGCGTTCGGATACGGGGGGTCGGTGGTGAAAAACTGTTTTTT.

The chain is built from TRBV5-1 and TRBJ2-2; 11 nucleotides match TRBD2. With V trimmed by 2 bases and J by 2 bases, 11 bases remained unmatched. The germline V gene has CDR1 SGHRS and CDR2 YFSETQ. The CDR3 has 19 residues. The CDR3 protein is CASSLRLAGPFLNTGELFF. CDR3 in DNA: TGCGCCAGCAGCTTACGACTAGCGGGACCCTTTCTTAACACCGGGGAGCTGTTTTTT.

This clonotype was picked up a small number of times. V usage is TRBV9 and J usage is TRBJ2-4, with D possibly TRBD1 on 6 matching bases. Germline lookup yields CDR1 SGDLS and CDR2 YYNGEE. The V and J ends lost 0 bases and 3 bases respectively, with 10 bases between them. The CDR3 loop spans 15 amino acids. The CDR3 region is CASSVGTALKNIQYF. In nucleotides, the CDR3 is TGTGCCAGCAGCGTAGGGACAGCCCTCAAAAACATTCAGTACTTC.

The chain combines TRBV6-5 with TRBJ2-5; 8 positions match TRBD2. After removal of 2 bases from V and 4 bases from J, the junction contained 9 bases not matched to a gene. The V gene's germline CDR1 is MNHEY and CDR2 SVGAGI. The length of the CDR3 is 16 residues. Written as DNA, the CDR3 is TGTGCCAGCAGTTACGAGTCGGGGGGGCTGTTAGAGACCCAGTACTTC. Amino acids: CASSYESGGLLETQYF.

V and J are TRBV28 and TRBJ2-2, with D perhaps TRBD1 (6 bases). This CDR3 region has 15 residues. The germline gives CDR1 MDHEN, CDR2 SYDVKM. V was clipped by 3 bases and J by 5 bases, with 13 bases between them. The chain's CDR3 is CASSFSQGWTGELFF. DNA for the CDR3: TGTGCCAGCAGTTTTTCCCAGGGGTGGACCGGGGAGCTGTTTTTT. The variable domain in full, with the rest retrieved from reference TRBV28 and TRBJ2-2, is DVKVTQSSRYLVKRTGEKVFLECVQDMDHENMFWYRQDPGLGLRLIYFSYDVKMKEKGDIPEGYSVSREKKERFSLILESASTNQTSMYLCASSFSQGWTGELFFGEGSRLTVL.

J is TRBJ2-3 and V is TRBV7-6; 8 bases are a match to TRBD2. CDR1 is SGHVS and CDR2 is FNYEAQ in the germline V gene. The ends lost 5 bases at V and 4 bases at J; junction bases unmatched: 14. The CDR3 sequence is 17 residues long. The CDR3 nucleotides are TGTGCCAGCAGCCTAACCTCTAGCGGGTTCTTCCCAGATACGCAGTATTTT. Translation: CASSLTSSGFFPDTQYF.

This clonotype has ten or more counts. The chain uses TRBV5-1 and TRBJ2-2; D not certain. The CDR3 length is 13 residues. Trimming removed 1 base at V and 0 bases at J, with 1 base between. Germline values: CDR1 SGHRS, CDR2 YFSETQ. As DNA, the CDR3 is TGCGCCAGCAGCTTGCCGAACACCGGGGAGCTGTTTTTT. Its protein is CASSLPNTGELFF.

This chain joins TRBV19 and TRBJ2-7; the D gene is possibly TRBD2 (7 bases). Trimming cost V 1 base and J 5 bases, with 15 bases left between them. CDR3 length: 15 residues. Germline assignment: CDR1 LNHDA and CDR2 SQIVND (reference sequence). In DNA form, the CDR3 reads TGTGCCAGTAGTATAGCCTCGGGGGGCTTGCACGAGCAGTACTTC. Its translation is CASSIASGGLHEQYF.

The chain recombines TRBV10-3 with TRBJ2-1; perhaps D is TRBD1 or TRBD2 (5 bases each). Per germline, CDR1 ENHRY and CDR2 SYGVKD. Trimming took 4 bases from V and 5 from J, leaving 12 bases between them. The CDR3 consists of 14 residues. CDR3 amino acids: CAISAPGPNNEQFF. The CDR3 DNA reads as TGTGCCATCAGTGCCCCGGGACCCAACAATGAGCAGTTCTTC.

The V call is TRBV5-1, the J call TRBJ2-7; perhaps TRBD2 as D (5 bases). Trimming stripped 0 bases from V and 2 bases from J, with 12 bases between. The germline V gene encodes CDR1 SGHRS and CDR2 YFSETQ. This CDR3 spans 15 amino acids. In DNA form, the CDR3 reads TGCGCCAGCAGCTTGGATAGCGCCCAAACCTACGAGCAGTACTTC. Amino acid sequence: CASSLDSAQTYEQYF.

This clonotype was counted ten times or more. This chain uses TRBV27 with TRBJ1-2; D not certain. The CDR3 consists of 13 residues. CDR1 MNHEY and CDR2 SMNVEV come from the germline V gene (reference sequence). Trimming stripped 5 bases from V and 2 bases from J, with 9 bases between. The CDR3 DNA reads TGTGCCAGCAGTCTCGGACCAAACTATGGCTACACCTTC. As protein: CASSLGPNYGYTF.

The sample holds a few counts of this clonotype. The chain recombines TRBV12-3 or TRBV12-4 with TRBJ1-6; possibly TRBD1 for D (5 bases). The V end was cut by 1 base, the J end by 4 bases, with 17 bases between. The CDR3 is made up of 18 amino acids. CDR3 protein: CASSLVSEGRPYNSPLHF. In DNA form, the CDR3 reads TGTGCCAGCAGTTTAGTATCGGAGGGGCGGCCATATAATTCACCCCTCCACTTT.

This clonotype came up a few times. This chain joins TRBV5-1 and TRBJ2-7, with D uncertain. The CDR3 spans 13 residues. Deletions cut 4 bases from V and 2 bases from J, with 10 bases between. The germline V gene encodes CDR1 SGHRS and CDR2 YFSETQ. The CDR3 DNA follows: TGCGCCAGCAGCGCCGGACGGCCCTACGAGCAGTACTTC. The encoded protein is CASSAGRPYEQYF. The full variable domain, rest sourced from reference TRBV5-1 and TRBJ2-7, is KAGVTQTPRYLIKTRGQQVTLSCSPISGHRSVSWYQQTPGQGLQFLFEYFSETQRNKGNFPGRFSGRQFSNSRSEMNVSTLELGDSALYLCASSAGRPYEQYFGPGTRLTVT.

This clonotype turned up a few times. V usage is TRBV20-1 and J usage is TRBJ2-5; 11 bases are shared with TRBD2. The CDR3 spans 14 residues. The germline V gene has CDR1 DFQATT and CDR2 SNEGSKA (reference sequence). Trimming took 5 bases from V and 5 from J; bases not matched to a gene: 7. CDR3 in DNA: TGCAGTGCTCACTTAGCGGGAGGGCGGGAGACCCAGTACTTC. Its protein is CSAHLAGGRETQYF.

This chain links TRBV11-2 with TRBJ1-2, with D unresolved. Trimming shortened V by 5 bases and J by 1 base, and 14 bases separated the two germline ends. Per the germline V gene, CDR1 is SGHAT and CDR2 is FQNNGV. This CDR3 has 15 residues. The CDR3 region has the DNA TGTGCCAGCAGCCGCCTGGCCGCCGTTAACTATGGCTACACCTTC. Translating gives CASSRLAAVNYGYTF.

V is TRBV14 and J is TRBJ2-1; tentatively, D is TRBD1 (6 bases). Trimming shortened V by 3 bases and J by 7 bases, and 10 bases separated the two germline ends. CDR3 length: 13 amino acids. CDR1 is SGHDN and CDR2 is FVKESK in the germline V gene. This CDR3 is CASSHWGRNEQFF. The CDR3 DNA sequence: TGTGCCAGCAGCCATTGGGGGCGGAATGAGCAGTTCTTC.